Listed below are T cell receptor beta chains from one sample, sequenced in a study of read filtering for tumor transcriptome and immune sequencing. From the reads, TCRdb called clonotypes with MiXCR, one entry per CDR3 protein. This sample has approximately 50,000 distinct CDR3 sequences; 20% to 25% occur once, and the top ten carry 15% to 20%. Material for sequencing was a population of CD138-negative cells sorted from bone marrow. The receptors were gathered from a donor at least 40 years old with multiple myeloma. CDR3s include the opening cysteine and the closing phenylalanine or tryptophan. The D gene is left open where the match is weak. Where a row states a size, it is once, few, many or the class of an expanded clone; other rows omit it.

DNA: TGCGCCAGCAGCGGGGGGCAGAGCTCTGGGGCCAACGTCCTGACTTTC
CDR3: CASSGGQSSGANVLTF
D: NA
J: TRBJ2-6
V: TRBV5-1
size: many

DNA: TGTGCCGGCAGTTTTGGGTCGGCCAGAGAAACTGAAGCTTTCTTT
CDR3: CAGSFGSARETEAFF
D: NA
J: TRBJ1-1
V: TRBV12-3/TRBV12-4
size: NA

DNA: TGCGCCAGCAGCTTGGTCGGGATAATGAACACTGAAGCTTTCTTT
CDR3: CASSLVGIMNTEAFF
D: NA
J: TRBJ1-1
V: TRBV5-1
size: many

DNA: TGTGCCAGCAGAGAACAGGGGAGAGAGACCCAGTACTTC
CDR3: CASREQGRETQYF
D: TRBD1
J: TRBJ2-5
V: TRBV28
size: many

DNA: TGTGCCAGCAGCCCTTTATGGCGGGGGACCTACGAGCAGTACTTC
CDR3: CASSPLWRGTYEQYF
D: TRBD2
J: TRBJ2-7
V: TRBV7-2
size: many

DNA: TGCAGCGTTAAGGCAGGGTCAACGTTCGGGAATGAGCGGTTCTTC
CDR3: CSVKAGSTFGNERFF
D: NA
J: TRBJ2-1
V: TRBV29-1
size: NA

DNA: TGTGCCAGCAGCTTACCCCGATTGGTGCACGGTACGCAGTATTTT
CDR3: CASSLPRLVHGTQYF
D: NA
J: TRBJ2-3
V: TRBV7-2
size: many

DNA: TGCAGCGTTGAATGGGGAAGGGAGCCCTACGAGCAGTACTTC
CDR3: CSVEWGREPYEQYF
D: NA
J: TRBJ2-7
V: TRBV29-1
size: many

DNA: TGCGCCAGCAGCCACTTTCACCCTCTACAGGGGGCAAGTGAGAACACTGAAGCTTTCTTT
CDR3: CASSHFHPLQGASENTEAFF
D: TRBD1
J: TRBJ1-1
V: TRBV4-1
size: NA

DNA: TGCGCCAGCAGCCAGGGACAGGGACCGGCCACTGAAGCTTTCTTT
CDR3: CASSQGQGPATEAFF
D: TRBD1
J: TRBJ1-1
V: TRBV4-1
size: many

DNA: TGCGCCAGCAGTGAGGGAGGGAACACTGAAGCTTTCTTT
CDR3: CASSEGGNTEAFF
D: NA
J: TRBJ1-1
V: TRBV10-2
size: many

DNA: TGTGCCAGCAGCCAAGATTCCCGGAGGACCCAGTACTTC
CDR3: CASSQDSRRTQYF
D: NA
J: TRBJ2-5
V: TRBV14
size: many

DNA: TGCGCCAGCAGCCAAGACGTAGGGACTCTATACGAGCAGTACTTC
CDR3: CASSQDVGTLYEQYF
D: NA
J: TRBJ2-7
V: TRBV4-1
size: NA

DNA: TGTGCCAGCAGCCTCGACTGTGTCGAGCAGTACTTC
CDR3: CASSLDCVEQYF
D: NA
J: TRBJ2-7
V: TRBV21-1
size: many

DNA: TGTGCCAGTAGTAAGTCAACGGTTAGCAATCAGCCCCAGCATTTT
CDR3: CASSKSTVSNQPQHF
D: NA
J: TRBJ1-5
V: TRBV19
size: few

DNA: TGTGCCAGCATCCGACAGGGGGCTTTAGCGGGAGGTGGCGGGGAGCTGTTTTTT
CDR3: CASIRQGALAGGGGELFF
D: NA
J: TRBJ2-2
V: TRBV6-6
size: many

DNA: TGTGCCAGCAGTTACGCGTCAGGGGGCCTCGAGCAGTACTTC
CDR3: CASSYASGGLEQYF
D: TRBD1
J: TRBJ2-7
V: TRBV6-5
size: NA

DNA: TGTGCCAGCTCACCAGGACAGTCGGGGATGACTGAAGCTTTCTTT
CDR3: CASSPGQSGMTEAFF
D: NA
J: TRBJ1-1
V: TRBV18
size: many

DNA: TGTGCCAGCGGGAATGGGGAGACCCAGTACTTC
CDR3: CASGNGETQYF
D: NA
J: TRBJ2-5
V: TRBV11-2
size: many

DNA: TGTGCCAGCAGCAAAGGGCCAGGGGGGGACTTC
CDR3: CASSKGPGGDF
D: NA
J: TRBJ2-7
V: TRBV5-6
size: many

DNA: TGCGCCAGCAGCTTGTCGGCAGAGACCCAGTACTTC
CDR3: CASSLSAETQYF
D: NA
J: TRBJ2-5
V: TRBV5-1
size: many

DNA: TGCAGTGCTCCGTTCTCGGGGGGCGACGAGCAGTACTTC
CDR3: CSAPFSGGDEQYF
D: NA
J: TRBJ2-7
V: TRBV20-1
size: NA

DNA: TGTGCCAGCACCCTTTTCAGCGGCTTCGGCTCTGGAAACACCATATATTTT
CDR3: CASTLFSGFGSGNTIYF
D: NA
J: TRBJ1-3
V: TRBV4-2
size: few

DNA: TGCAGTGCTAGAGATCCCCTACAACTACGCCGCTTCTACGAGCAGTACTTC
CDR3: CSARDPLQLRRFYEQYF
D: NA
J: TRBJ2-7
V: TRBV20-1
size: NA

DNA: TGTGCCAGCAGTTCTACAGGGGTGACTGAAGCTTTCTTT
CDR3: CASSSTGVTEAFF
D: TRBD1
J: TRBJ1-1
V: TRBV28
size: many

DNA: TGTGCCAGTAGTACCACCGGGACTGTATACAATGAGCAGTTCTTC
CDR3: CASSTTGTVYNEQFF
D: NA
J: TRBJ2-1
V: TRBV19
size: medium-sized

DNA: TGCAGTGCTAGAGGTAGCGGGCCCGCGGATACGCAGTATTTT
CDR3: CSARGSGPADTQYF
D: TRBD2
J: TRBJ2-3
V: TRBV20-1
size: few

DNA: TGTGCCAGCAGTGAAGGGCTAGCGAAAGATACGCAGTATTTT
CDR3: CASSEGLAKDTQYF
D: NA
J: TRBJ2-3
V: TRBV2
size: NA

DNA: TGTGCCAGCAGCTTAGATTCAGGAGAAAATGAAAAACTGTTTTTT
CDR3: CASSLDSGENEKLFF
D: NA
J: TRBJ1-4
V: TRBV7-2
size: many

DNA: TGTGCCAGCAGTTTCGGGTCTGGGGCCAACGTCCTGACTTTC
CDR3: CASSFGSGANVLTF
D: NA
J: TRBJ2-6
V: TRBV27
size: many